One and the same sample provided the 27 T cell receptor beta chains below, sequenced in a study of lymphopenia after photon versus proton radiotherapy. Sequenced by immunoSEQ multiplex PCR; TCRdb stores in-frame clones only, minus some. Among about 35,000 clones listed, approximately 90% were seen once. The material sequenced was peripheral blood, taken from a patient treated with photon-based radiotherapy. These TCRs come from a man in his fifties or sixties with cholangiocarcinoma.

The rearrangement joins TRBV7-2 to TRBJ1-5; weak D call: TRBD1 (6 bases). The V gene's germline CDR1 is SGHTA and CDR2 FQGNSA. The CDR3 runs to 14 residues. V was shortened by 5 bases and J by 6 bases, with 14 bases between the two germline ends. The CDR3 nucleotides are TGTGCCAGCAGCATCAGGGGACTAGGTCAGCCCCAGCATTTT. As protein: CASSIRGLGQPQHF.

This clone is a singleton in its sample. V and J are TRBV5-8 and TRBJ2-5; no clear D. There are 12 residues in the CDR3. Between the trimmed V and J ends, which lost 1 base and 4 bases, there was a span of 5 bases. The germline V gene encodes CDR1 SGHTS and CDR2 YDEGEE. CDR3 sequence: CASSLNLETQYF. As DNA, the CDR3 is TGTGCCAGCAGCTTGAATTTAGAGACCCAGTACTTC.

With regard to this clone: The same CDR3 also results from other DNA sequences found in this sample. This chain connects TRBV7-2 to TRBJ2-7; D not certain. Between the trimmed V and J ends, which lost 1 base and 0 bases, there was a span of 7 bases. Germline values: CDR1 SGHTA, CDR2 FQGNSA. The CDR3 is 14 amino acids. The CDR3 nucleotides are TGTGCCAGCAGCTTAGTGGGCTCCTCCTACGAGCAGTACTTC. Translation gives CASSLVGSSYEQYF.

The rearrangement uses TRBV7-6 and TRBJ1-3, with a possible D match to TRBD1 (5 bases). Deletions cut 4 bases from V and 4 bases from J, with 17 bases between. From germline, CDR1 is SGHVS and CDR2 FNYEAQ. The CDR3 is made up of 16 amino acids. CDR3 sequence reads: CASSSGPAGYGNTIYF. The DNA of the CDR3 is TGTGCCAGCAGCTCGGGGCCTGCAGGGTACGGAAACACCATATATTTT.

The rearrangement uses TRBV7-8 and TRBJ2-5; D call uncertain. The length of the CDR3 is 13 residues. Germline V gene sequence: CDR1 SGHVS, CDR2 FQNEAQ. Trimming took off 6 bases at V and 4 bases at J, with 12 bases between the two ends. This CDR3 is CASRTLPGETQYF. CDR3 DNA sequence: TGTGCCAGCAGAACACTACCCGGAGAGACCCAGTACTTC.

V is TRBV28 and J is TRBJ2-1, with 10 bases fitting TRBD2. Germline assignment: CDR1 MDHEN and CDR2 SYDVKM. The CDR3 runs 17 residues. V dropped 4 bases and J dropped 3; count of bases not matched to a gene: 9. The CDR3 reads CASSSPSSGSFYNEQFF. The CDR3 DNA reads as TGTGCCAGCAGTTCGCCCTCTAGCGGGAGTTTCTACAATGAGCAGTTCTTC.

The J gene is TRBJ2-5, the V gene TRBV5-1; 7 bases are a match to TRBD1. V was clipped by 0 bases and J by 2 bases; unmatched bases: 1. CDR1 and CDR2 (germline): SGHRS, YFSETQ. The CDR3 is 14 amino acids. CDR3 sequence (DNA): TGCGCCAGCAGCTTGGACAGGGGACAAGAGACCCAGTACTTC. It is translated as CASSLDRGQETQYF. Full variable domain (outside the CDR3, taken from reference TRBV5-1 and TRBJ2-5): KAGVTQTPRYLIKTRGQQVTLSCSPISGHRSVSWYQQTPGQGLQFLFEYFSETQRNKGNFPGRFSGRQFSNSRSEMNVSTLELGDSALYLCASSLDRGQETQYFGPGTRLLVL.

The chain joins TRBV7-2 to TRBJ2-7; 8 bases fit TRBD2. Germline CDR1 SGHTA, CDR2 FQGNSA. V lost 5 bases and J lost 5; bases outside the gene matches: 5. This CDR3 is 13 amino acids long. The CDR3 coding sequence is TGTGCCAGCAGCCGAAGAGCGGGGGACGAGCAGTACTTC. Translating it yields CASSRRAGDEQYF. The whole variable domain, remainder taken from reference TRBV7-2 and TRBJ2-7, is GAGVSQSPSNKVTEKGKDVELRCDPISGHTALYWYRQSLGQGLEFLIYFQGNSAPDKSGLPSDRFSAERTGGSVSTLTIQRTQQEDSAVYLCASSRRAGDEQYFGPGTRLTVT.

This clone occurred a few times. Other DNA sequences within the sample encode an identical CDR3. CDR3 nucleotide sequence: TGTGCCAGCAGCCTTAATGACGAGCAGTACTTC. Its translation: CASSLNDEQYF. The chain uses TRBV28 and TRBJ2-7; D call uncertain. CDR1 is MDHEN, CDR2 SYDVKM, per germline. The CDR3 loop spans 11 amino acids. With 6 bases removed from V and 5 bases from J, the gap between germline ends came to 8 bases.

This rearrangement joins TRBV2 to TRBJ1-5; 8 bases fit TRBD1. Germline CDR1 SNHLY, CDR2 FYNNEI. V lost 6 bases and J lost 4; bases outside the gene matches: 8. This CDR3 has 15 amino acids. CDR3 in DNA: TGTGCCAGCAGCAAGGGACAGGAGGAAAATCAGCCCCAGCATTTT. Protein sequence: CASSKGQEENQPQHF.

To note about this clone: Other DNA variants within this sample encode the same CDR3. The CDR3 sequence is CASSLGAIAGGYEQYF. CDR3 bases: TGCGCCAGCAGCTTGGGTGCAATAGCGGGGGGTTACGAGCAGTACTTC. The chain carries TRBV5-1 and TRBJ2-7; 10 bases are shared with TRBD2. After removal of 0 bases from V and 4 bases from J, the junction contained 7 bases not matched to a gene. CDR1 is SGHRS, CDR2 YFSETQ, per germline. This CDR3 is 16 amino acids long.

This clone came up once. Other nucleotide sequences in the sample specify the same CDR3. The genes are TRBV7-2 and TRBJ2-1; no reliable D call. V dropped 1 base and J dropped 0 bases, with 7 bases sitting between them. The CDR3 is made up of 15 amino acids. Germline values: CDR1 SGHTA, CDR2 FQGNSA. CDR3 nucleotide sequence: TGTGCCAGCAGCTTAGACGGCGGCTCCTACAATGAGCAGTTCTTC. It codes for CASSLDGGSYNEQFF. The full variable domain, completed using reference TRBV7-2 and TRBJ2-1, is GAGVSQSPSNKVTEKGKDVELRCDPISGHTALYWYRQSLGQGLEFLIYFQGNSAPDKSGLPSDRFSAERTGGSVSTLTIQRTQQEDSAVYLCASSLDGGSYNEQFFGPGTRLTVL.

This chain uses TRBV6-6 with TRBJ2-7; 10 bases fit TRBD1. Germline CDR1 and CDR2: MNHNY and SVGAGI (reference sequence). The CDR3 covers 15 residues. With V trimmed by 6 bases and J by 5 bases, 10 bases remained unmatched. CDR3: CASSDSTGGPNEQYF. The DNA of the CDR3 is TGTGCCAGCAGCGACTCGACAGGGGGCCCTAACGAGCAGTACTTC.

This chain links TRBV19 with TRBJ2-3; TRBD2 might be the D (6 bases). V lost 3 bases and J lost 1, with 14 bases in between. Germline values: CDR1 LNHDA, CDR2 SQIVND (reference sequence). This CDR3 contains 16 residues. DNA of the CDR3: TGTGCCAGTAGTATCGGGACTGAGATTGGCACAGATACGCAGTATTTT. Protein: CASSIGTEIGTDTQYF. The complete variable domain, with remaining parts taken from reference TRBV19 and TRBJ2-3, reads DGGITQSPKYLFRKEGQNVTLSCEQNLNHDAMYWYRQDPGQGLRLIYYSQIVNDFQKGDIAEGYSVSREKKESFPLTVTSAQKNPTAFYLCASSIGTEIGTDTQYFGPGTRLTVL.

The V and J genes are TRBV6-5 and TRBJ2-3; 7 bases match TRBD2. This CDR3 contains 15 residues. CDR1 MNHEY and CDR2 SVGAGI come from the germline V gene. V was clipped by 2 bases and J by 3 bases; unmatched bases: 5. CDR3 nucleotides: TGTGCCAGCAGTTACGGACGGGGGGTGACAGATACGCAGTATTTT. Translated, it gives CASSYGRGVTDTQYF.

The gene calls are TRBV29-1 and TRBJ2-5, with D perhaps matching TRBD1 or TRBD2 (5 bases each). Germline CDR1 is SQVTM and CDR2 is ANQGSEA. Trimming shortened V by 6 bases and J by 5 bases, and 16 bases separated the two germline ends. The CDR3 runs 13 residues. The CDR3 DNA reads TGCAGCGTGAGACTGGGGGATTGGGAGACCCAGTACTTC. This codes for CSVRLGDWETQYF.

The rearrangement joins TRBV19 to TRBJ2-1; no clear D. CDR1 is LNHDA, CDR2 SQIVND, per germline (reference sequence). Trimming cost V 5 bases and J 5 bases, with 13 bases left between them. The CDR3 has 14 amino acids. CDR3 DNA sequence: TGTGCCAGTAGTGTTTCCTCGGTTGACAATGAGCAGTTCTTC. Protein product: CASSVSSVDNEQFF.

The J gene is TRBJ2-7, the V gene TRBV27, with unresolved D. Germline lookup yields CDR1 MNHEY and CDR2 SMNVEV (reference sequence). The CDR3 loop spans 15 amino acids. V was cut by 3 bases and J by 0 bases, with 12 bases left in between. CDR3 loop: CASSFSGSVSYEQYF. CDR3 nucleotides: TGTGCCAGCAGTTTCTCCGGGTCGGTCTCCTACGAGCAGTACTTC.

The genes are TRBV11-1 and TRBJ1-2, with D possibly TRBD1 on 5 matching bases. The germline V gene has CDR1 SGHAT and CDR2 FQDESV (reference sequence). The length of the CDR3 is 16 residues. V dropped 3 bases and J dropped 2 bases, with 16 bases sitting between them. CDR3 nucleotide sequence: TGTGCCAGCAGCTTGACCAGGGCAGGTGGGAACTATGGCTACACCTTC. This encodes CASSLTRAGGNYGYTF.

CDR3 sequence reads: CASSLGTYSPDTQYF. The CDR3 bases are TGCGCCAGCAGCTTGGGGACATATAGCCCCGATACGCAGTATTTT. The gene calls are TRBV5-1 and TRBJ2-3, with D perhaps matching TRBD1 (5 bases). Trimming cost V 0 bases and J 6 bases, with 14 bases left between them. This CDR3 spans 15 amino acids. Germline V CDR1 and CDR2: SGHRS, YFSETQ. Full variable domain (outside the CDR3, taken from reference TRBV5-1 and TRBJ2-3): KAGVTQTPRYLIKTRGQQVTLSCSPISGHRSVSWYQQTPGQGLQFLFEYFSETQRNKGNFPGRFSGRQFSNSRSEMNVSTLELGDSALYLCASSLGTYSPDTQYFGPGTRLTVL.

V and J are TRBV28 and TRBJ2-5, with D uncertain. Germline-derived CDR1 and CDR2 are MDHEN and SYDVKM. V gave up 7 bases and J gave up 2 bases, with 20 bases separating them. This CDR3 spans 16 amino acids. CDR3 DNA: TGTGCCAGCACCCCGCCCTATCTCTCCCTACAAGAGACCCAGTACTTC. It yields the protein CASTPPYLSLQETQYF.

This clone was seen only once. The CDR3: CSVEDRDSYYEQYF. CDR3 coding DNA: TGCAGCGTTGAAGATCGGGACAGCTACTACGAGCAGTACTTC. The chain has TRBV29-1 and TRBJ2-5, with TRBD1 matching over 7 bases. The J call may be incorrect, as the DNA end agrees better with TRBJ2-7. CDR3 length: 14 amino acids. The germline V gene encodes CDR1 SQVTM and CDR2 ANQGSEA.

V and J are TRBV28 and TRBJ2-7; D could derive from TRBD1 or TRBD2 (5 bases each). The CDR3 runs to 16 residues. With 1 base removed from V and 2 bases from J, the gap between germline ends came to 15 bases. The V gene's germline CDR1 is MDHEN and CDR2 SYDVKM. As DNA, the CDR3 is TGTGCCAGCAGTTTATACACCGGGACGGAACCCTACGAGCAGTACTTC. Translation gives CASSLYTGTEPYEQYF.

This clone was counted only a few times. The CDR3 nucleotides read TGTGCCAGCAGCCTGGGCGGTTGGGATTTAAGCTCCTACAATGAGCAGTTCTTC. Protein: CASSLGGWDLSSYNEQFF. V and J are TRBV7-3 and TRBJ2-1; D is unresolved. Trimming pared 5 bases from V and 0 bases from J, leaving 20 bases between. The CDR3 covers 18 residues. CDR1 is SGHTA, CDR2 FQGTGA, per germline.

The genes are TRBV9 and TRBJ1-1, with D tentatively TRBD1 (6 bases). Germline loops: CDR1 SGDLS, CDR2 YYNGEE. V gave up 0 bases and J gave up 4 bases, with 13 bases separating them. The CDR3 runs to 15 residues. The CDR3 DNA sequence: TGTGCCAGCAGCGTAGTGTCAGGGGCGGTCACTGAAGCTTTCTTT. This gives the protein CASSVVSGAVTEAFF.

The chain couples TRBV19 to TRBJ2-7; 9 bases match TRBD1. The germline V gene encodes CDR1 LNHDA and CDR2 SQIVND (reference sequence). The CDR3 has 14 residues. The trim removed 6 bases at V and 5 bases at J, leaving 8 bases unmatched. The CDR3 DNA is TGTGCCAGTAGAACCGGGACAGGGCTTGACGAGCAGTACTTC. Translation: CASRTGTGLDEQYF.

This chain connects TRBV7-7 to TRBJ1-2; 9 bases are shared with TRBD1. The CDR3 has 19 residues. V shed 5 bases, J shed 4 bases, and the junction held 20 bases outside the gene matches. Looked up from germline, CDR1 is SSHAT and CDR2 is FNYEAQ (reference sequence). In DNA, the CDR3 is TGTGCCAGCAGCCCGACTATGGACAGGGGCCCCTTAAGCTCCTATGGCTACACCTTC. This codes for CASSPTMDRGPLSSYGYTF.